Included here is one TCR beta chain sequence, with context. Its cognate antigen is unknown. The record originates from a study of CD8 T cells in ankylosing spondylitis. The germline V and J ends were trimmed by 3 bases and 2 bases, with 10 bases remaining between them. Per the germline V gene, CDR1 is SQVTM and CDR2 is ANQGSEA. The CDR3 contains 13 residues. Study-level points and caveats: What appeared characteristic of ankylosing spondylitis blood was a TCR beta motif of several highly homologous variants.

TCRdb re-called the 5' RACE reads through MiXCR, storing one row per CDR3 protein. The data show 200,000 or so distinct CDR3 sequences, with 15% to 20% seen just once and around 4.1% held by the top ten. The genes are TRBV29-1 and TRBJ2-5; D unclear. Sequencing was carried out using blood, either unsorted or a sorted T cell fraction (not recorded which). The source of this sequence is a male donor aged 10-29 years with ankylosing spondylitis or in good health (not recorded which). The CDR3: CSVDYLGQETQYF. Here the CDR3 DNA reads TGCAGCGTTGATTACTTAGGACAAGAGACCCAGTACTTC.